Listed below are T cell receptor beta chains from one sample, sequenced in a study of blood T cell repertoires in COVID-19. Sequencing was performed with immunoSEQ multiplex PCR; in TCRdb, only in-frame clones are kept and a portion is missing. This sample has under 250,000 clones, with 82% found just once. The sequenced sample was PBMCs or T cells enriched from blood (not recorded which). These receptor sequences come from a woman in her fifties or sixties who had recovered from COVID-19. Each CDR3 is given with its conserved first and last residue. D genes are given only for firm matches. Not all rows give a size; the values are once, few, many and, for expanded clones, a class.

cdr3_length: 14
v_call: TRBV2
clone_size: .
d_call: TRBD1
j_call: TRBJ1-4
cdr3_aa: CASSGQGLGEKLFF
cdr3_nt: TGTGCCAGCAGTGGACAGGGTTTGGGCGAAAAACTGTTTTTT

cdr3_length: 15
v_call: TRBV10-3
clone_size: .
d_call: .
j_call: TRBJ1-5
cdr3_aa: CAISESSLGYQPQHF
cdr3_nt: TGTGCCATCAGTGAGTCCTCCTTGGGCTATCAGCCCCAGCATTTT

cdr3_length: 13
v_call: TRBV7-9
clone_size: once
d_call: TRBD1
j_call: TRBJ2-5
cdr3_aa: CASSLTGVETQYF
cdr3_nt: TGTGCCAGCAGCTTAACAGGGGTGGAGACCCAGTACTTC

cdr3_length: 14
v_call: TRBV19
clone_size: .
d_call: .
j_call: TRBJ1-4
cdr3_aa: CASTDRSVNEKLFF
cdr3_nt: TGTGCCAGTACCGACAGGTCCGTAAATGAAAAACTGTTTTTT

cdr3_length: 15
v_call: TRBV5-1
clone_size: .
d_call: .
j_call: TRBJ2-7
cdr3_aa: CASSLGTGNSYEQYF
cdr3_nt: TGCGCCAGCAGCTTGGGGACGGGAAACTCCTACGAGCAGTACTTC

cdr3_length: 12
v_call: TRBV7-9
clone_size: .
d_call: .
j_call: TRBJ1-4
cdr3_aa: CASSEIGEKLFF
cdr3_nt: TGTGCCAGCAGCGAGATCGGGGAAAAACTGTTTTTT

cdr3_length: 20
v_call: TRBV3-1/TRBV3-2
clone_size: .
d_call: TRBD1
j_call: TRBJ1-6
cdr3_aa: CASSQGPGQGYISYNSPLHF
cdr3_nt: TGTGCCAGCAGCCAAGGTCCGGGACAGGGGTACATCTCCTATAATTCACCCCTCCACTTT

cdr3_length: 15
v_call: TRBV7-2
clone_size: .
d_call: TRBD2
j_call: TRBJ2-7
cdr3_aa: CASSLVVAGNYEQYF
cdr3_nt: TGTGCCAGCAGCTTAGTGGTAGCGGGGAACTACGAGCAGTACTTC

cdr3_length: 13
v_call: TRBV10-3
clone_size: .
d_call: .
j_call: TRBJ1-6
cdr3_aa: CATRDSYNSPLHF
cdr3_nt: TGTGCCACTCGGGACTCCTATAATTCACCCCTCCACTTT

cdr3_length: 13
v_call: TRBV7-3
clone_size: .
d_call: .
j_call: TRBJ1-1
cdr3_aa: CASRLLANTEAFF
cdr3_nt: TGTGCCAGCAGATTGTTGGCGAACACTGAAGCTTTCTTT

cdr3_length: 15
v_call: TRBV5-5
clone_size: .
d_call: TRBD1
j_call: TRBJ1-2
cdr3_aa: CASSPTGTGFDGYTF
cdr3_nt: TGTGCCAGCAGCCCGACCGGGACAGGCTTTGATGGCTACACCTTC

cdr3_length: 12
v_call: TRBV5-6
clone_size: .
d_call: .
j_call: TRBJ2-7
cdr3_aa: CASSRLAYEQYF
cdr3_nt: TGTGCCAGCAGCCGACTAGCCTACGAGCAGTACTTC

cdr3_length: 14
v_call: TRBV6-6
clone_size: .
d_call: TRBD1
j_call: TRBJ1-1
cdr3_aa: CASRPGQKNTEAFF
cdr3_nt: TGTGCCAGCAGACCGGGACAGAAGAACACTGAAGCTTTCTTT

cdr3_length: 17
v_call: TRBV4-3
clone_size: .
d_call: TRBD2
j_call: TRBJ2-1
cdr3_aa: CASSHTGSGGSYNEQFF
cdr3_nt: TGCGCCAGCAGCCACACGGGGAGCGGGGGGTCCTACAATGAGCAGTTCTTC

cdr3_length: 11
v_call: TRBV12-3/TRBV12-4
clone_size: .
d_call: TRBD1
j_call: TRBJ2-7
cdr3_aa: CASSRQGEQYF
cdr3_nt: TGTGCCAGCAGTCGACAGGGCGAGCAGTACTTC

cdr3_length: 13
v_call: TRBV6-5
clone_size: .
d_call: .
j_call: TRBJ2-7
cdr3_aa: CASQFSRNYEQYF
cdr3_nt: TGTGCCAGCCAATTTTCCAGGAACTACGAGCAGTACTTC

cdr3_length: 14
v_call: TRBV6-5
clone_size: .
d_call: .
j_call: TRBJ2-7
cdr3_aa: CASRYSMGQSEQYF
cdr3_nt: TGTGCCAGCCGTTACTCTATGGGGCAGAGTGAGCAGTACTTC

cdr3_length: 16
v_call: TRBV27
clone_size: .
d_call: .
j_call: TRBJ2-5
cdr3_aa: CASSFAGRESWETQYF
cdr3_nt: TGTGCCAGCAGTTTCGCGGGGAGAGAGTCTTGGGAGACCCAGTACTTC

cdr3_length: 15
v_call: TRBV2
clone_size: once
d_call: TRBD2
j_call: TRBJ2-1
cdr3_aa: CASSEGVLAGNEQFF
cdr3_nt: TGTGCCAGCAGTGAAGGGGTACTAGCGGGGAATGAGCAGTTCTTC

cdr3_length: 14
v_call: TRBV3-1/TRBV3-2
clone_size: .
d_call: TRBD1
j_call: TRBJ1-1
cdr3_aa: CASSHGQGNTEAFF
cdr3_nt: TGTGCCAGCAGCCATGGACAGGGGAACACTGAAGCTTTCTTT

cdr3_length: 13
v_call: TRBV9
clone_size: .
d_call: TRBD2
j_call: TRBJ2-1
cdr3_aa: CASSISGGWEQFF
cdr3_nt: TGTGCCAGCAGCATTAGCGGGGGCTGGGAGCAGTTCTTC

cdr3_length: 14
v_call: TRBV6-4
clone_size: once
d_call: .
j_call: TRBJ1-4
cdr3_aa: CASSWTALDEKLFF
cdr3_nt: TGTGCCAGCAGCTGGACAGCCCTTGATGAAAAACTGTTTTTT

cdr3_length: 15
v_call: TRBV6-5
clone_size: .
d_call: .
j_call: TRBJ1-2
cdr3_aa: CASPPPGLANYGYTF
cdr3_nt: TGTGCCAGCCCACCCCCCGGTTTAGCTAACTATGGCTACACCTTC

cdr3_length: 14
v_call: TRBV5-1
clone_size: .
d_call: .
j_call: TRBJ1-2
cdr3_aa: CASSLESRVHGYTF
cdr3_nt: TGCGCCAGCAGCTTGGAGTCCAGGGTTCATGGCTACACCTTC

cdr3_length: 14
v_call: TRBV24-1
clone_size: .
d_call: .
j_call: TRBJ2-3
cdr3_aa: CATSQAQGTDTQYF
cdr3_nt: TGTGCCACCAGTCAGGCCCAGGGAACAGATACGCAGTATTTT

cdr3_length: 14
v_call: TRBV19
clone_size: .
d_call: .
j_call: TRBJ1-4
cdr3_aa: CASSIRGWEEKLFF
cdr3_nt: TGTGCCAGTAGTATCCGGGGGTGGGAAGAAAAACTGTTTTTT

cdr3_length: 16
v_call: TRBV5-1
clone_size: .
d_call: TRBD1
j_call: TRBJ2-7
cdr3_aa: CASSLEGGLTGVEQYF
cdr3_nt: TGCGCCAGCAGCTTGGAGGGCGGACTTACAGGGGTCGAGCAGTACTTC

cdr3_length: 15
v_call: TRBV7-9
clone_size: once
d_call: .
j_call: TRBJ2-2
cdr3_aa: CASSLSGGYTGELFF
cdr3_nt: TGTGCCAGCAGCTTATCTGGCGGGTACACCGGGGAGCTGTTTTTT

cdr3_length: 13
v_call: TRBV6-5
clone_size: .
d_call: .
j_call: TRBJ1-4
cdr3_aa: CASSYGQREKLFF
cdr3_nt: TGTGCCAGCAGTTACGGGCAGCGGGAAAAACTGTTTTTT

cdr3_length: 14
v_call: TRBV7-2
clone_size: .
d_call: TRBD1
j_call: TRBJ2-7
cdr3_aa: CASSFRQGSYEQYF
cdr3_nt: TGTGCCAGCAGCTTCCGACAGGGTTCCTACGAGCAGTACTTC

cdr3_length: 16
v_call: TRBV9
clone_size: .
d_call: TRBD1
j_call: TRBJ1-4
cdr3_aa: CASSVGWGTGAEKLFF
cdr3_nt: TGTGCCAGCAGCGTAGGTTGGGGGACAGGGGCTGAAAAACTGTTTTTT

cdr3_length: 14
v_call: TRBV18
clone_size: .
d_call: TRBD1
j_call: TRBJ2-3
cdr3_aa: CASSGQRSTDTQYF
cdr3_nt: TGTGCCAGCTCGGGACAGAGGAGCACAGATACGCAGTATTTT

cdr3_length: 13
v_call: TRBV19
clone_size: .
d_call: .
j_call: TRBJ1-3
cdr3_aa: CASTLTVGNTIYF
cdr3_nt: TGTGCCAGTACCCTGACAGTAGGAAACACCATATATTTT